The 28 T cell receptor beta chains below come from one sample, sequenced in a study of T cells in Graves' hyperthyroidism and ophthalmopathy. Amplified regions were TCR beta CDR3 sequences from RNA transcripts. When the TCR CDR3 underwent first-round RT-PCR, the HTBI primer set was used. Each CDR3 protein is one row after TCRdb ran MiXCR on the multiplex PCR reads. The table lists 300,000 to 350,000 distinct CDR3 sequences, 18% of them singletons. What was sequenced was blood. Every receptor here comes from a woman between 45 and 60 years old with Graves' hyperthyroidism.

This clonotype was recorded many times. J is TRBJ2-1 and V is TRBV11-2, with TRBD2 matching over 13 bases. Germline loops: CDR1 SGHAT, CDR2 FQNNGV. Trimming removed 5 bases from V and 8 bases from J; junction bases left unmatched: 6. The CDR3 extends over 15 amino acids. The CDR3 region has the DNA TGTGCCAGCAGCGCCCCGGGACTAGCGGGACATGAGCAGTTCTTC. Amino acids: CASSAPGLAGHEQFF.

V gene TRBV12-5 combines with J gene TRBJ2-1; 9 nucleotides agree with TRBD1. Gene TRBJ2-7 matches the end of the DNA better, so the J call may be wrong. The V gene's germline CDR1 is LGHNT and CDR2 FRNRAP. This CDR3 spans 17 amino acids. The CDR3 sequence is CASGLVLGQGTYNEQYF. The CDR3 coding sequence is TGTGCTAGTGGTTTGGTACTGGGACAGGGAACCTACAATGAGCAGTACTTC.

This clonotype occurred many times. The V gene is TRBV6-1, the J gene TRBJ2-5; D is uncertain. The ends were cut back, 8 bases at V and 5 bases at J, with 9 bases in the middle. The CDR3 is 11 residues long. CDR1 is MNHNS, CDR2 SASEGT, per germline. CDR3 protein: CASSEVETQYF. The CDR3 DNA reads as TGTGCCAGCTCAGAGGTTGAGACCCAGTACTTC.

This clonotype was recorded at least ten times. This chain links TRBV11-2 with TRBJ1-4; possible D gene TRBD1, 5 bases. The CDR3 is 15 amino acids. Trimming left V 5 bases short and J 6 bases short, with 16 bases between. The germline gives CDR1 SGHAT, CDR2 FQNNGV. The CDR3 is CASSPEGQLDEKLFF. The CDR3 nucleotides read TGTGCCAGCAGCCCAGAAGGACAATTGGATGAAAAACTGTTTTTT.

This clonotype showed up many times. The chain couples TRBV28 to TRBJ1-5, with TRBD1 identical over 9 bases. The length of the CDR3 is 15 residues. The germline CDR1 and CDR2 sequences are MDHEN and SYDVKM. J was trimmed by 6 bases and V by 4 bases; bases with no gene match: 7. The CDR3 DNA reads as TGTGCCAGCAGTTCCCCGACAGGGGGTATTCAGCCCCAGCATTTT. As protein: CASSSPTGGIQPQHF.

This clonotype was recorded at least ten times. The chain employs TRBV11-2 and TRBJ1-2; the D is unclear. Germline V CDR1 and CDR2: SGHAT, FQNNGV. CDR3 length: 13 residues. V was shortened by 3 bases and J by 5 bases, with 10 bases between the two germline ends. This CDR3 reads CASSLGRNYGYTF. CDR3 DNA: TGTGCCAGCAGCTTGGGCAGAAATTATGGCTACACCTTC.

There are a few counts of this clonotype. The chain combines TRBV2 with TRBJ1-1, with D maybe TRBD1 (5 bases). V lost 10 bases and J 4 bases, leaving 10 bases between the germline ends. The CDR3 spans 11 residues. Germline V lookup: CDR1 SNHLY, CDR2 FYNNEI. The CDR3 bases are TGTGCCAACGGGGACTCCACTGAAGCTTTCTTT. Protein: CANGDSTEAFF.

Ten or more counts support this clonotype. The rearrangement links TRBV5-1 to TRBJ2-7; 8 bases are shared with TRBD1. The CDR3 contains 13 residues. Unmatched junction bases numbered 9, after V lost 6 bases and J lost 7 bases. Germline CDR1 SGHRS, CDR2 YFSETQ. The CDR3 nucleotides are TGCGCCAGCAAAACCGGGACAGGATATGAGCAGTACTTC. It encodes CASKTGTGYEQYF. Together with reference TRBV5-1 and TRBJ2-7, the CDR3 gives the full variable domain: KAGVTQTPRYLIKTRGQQVTLSCSPISGHRSVSWYQQTPGQGLQFLFEYFSETQRNKGNFPGRFSGRQFSNSRSEMNVSTLELGDSALYLCASKTGTGYEQYFGPGTRLTVT.

The rearrangement links TRBV5-1 to TRBJ1-2; D perhaps matches TRBD1 (5 bases). The CDR3 length is 16 residues. In germline, CDR1 is SGHRS, CDR2 YFSETQ. Trimming shortened V by 5 bases and J by 1 base, and 18 bases separated the two germline ends. The CDR3 DNA reads TGCGCCAGCAGAGCCGGGACGGAGACCTATAACTATGGCTACACCTTC. Protein product: CASRAGTETYNYGYTF.

This clonotype was detected ten times or more. The V gene is TRBV5-1, the J gene TRBJ2-3; 9 nucleotides agree with TRBD1. J gave up 0 bases and V 6 bases, and 5 bases lay outside the gene matches. The CDR3 extends over 15 amino acids. Germline CDR1 is SGHRS and CDR2 is YFSETQ. In nucleotides, the CDR3 is TGCGCCAGCAAACGGACAGGGGCTAGCACAGATACGCAGTATTTT. Translated, it gives CASKRTGASTDTQYF.

This clonotype was detected only a few times. The chain employs TRBV3-1 and TRBJ1-1; tentative D call: TRBD1 (6 bases). In germline, CDR1 is LGHDT, CDR2 YNNKEL (reference sequence). This CDR3 has 18 residues. The V and J ends lost 0 bases and 1 base respectively, with 18 bases between them. The CDR3: CASSQELGRGTGNTEAFF. CDR3 sequence (DNA): TGTGCCAGCAGCCAAGAGCTTGGGAGGGGGACCGGGAACACTGAAGCTTTCTTT.

J is TRBJ2-7 and V is TRBV10-2; 7 bases map to TRBD1. V was pared by 7 bases and J by 4 bases, with 4 bases of the junction left unmatched. Germline V lookup: CDR1 WSHSY, CDR2 SAAADI. This CDR3 is built from 12 residues. CDR3 region: CASKGTDYEQYF. The DNA for the CDR3 is TGCGCCAGCAAGGGGACAGATTACGAGCAGTACTTC.

V is TRBV24-1 and J is TRBJ1-5; D gene unclear. The CDR3 sequence is 15 residues long. Trimming stripped 4 bases from V and 1 base from J, with 10 bases between. Germline V lookup: CDR1 KGHDR, CDR2 SFDVKD. CDR3 residues: CATSEPGPSNQPQHF. As DNA, the CDR3 is TGTGCCACCAGTGAGCCCGGGCCAAGCAATCAGCCCCAGCATTTT.

Ten or more counts support this clonotype. This chain uses TRBV12-3 or TRBV12-4 with TRBJ1-2; possibly TRBD1 for D (5 bases). V lost 7 bases to trimming and J lost 8 bases, with 20 bases between them. The CDR3 extends over 14 amino acids. The chain's CDR3 is CASTQDGGVGGYTF. In DNA form, the CDR3 reads TGTGCCAGCACCCAAGATGGAGGGGTCGGCGGCTACACCTTC.

The chain recombines TRBV6-1 with TRBJ2-7; no firm D call. There are 14 residues in the CDR3. Germline assignment: CDR1 MNHNS and CDR2 SASEGT. The V end was cut by 0 bases, the J end by 1 base, with 7 bases between. Written as DNA, the CDR3 is TGTGCCAGCAGTGAAGCCGACGGTTCCTACGAGCAGTACGTC. Protein sequence: CASSEADGSYEQYV.

In its sample, this clonotype was seen a few times. This chain links TRBV27 with TRBJ1-2, with 8 bases aligning to TRBD1. Per germline, CDR1 MNHEY and CDR2 SMNVEV (reference sequence). V was pared by 8 bases and J by 4 bases, with 9 bases of the junction left unmatched. This CDR3 has 14 residues. CDR3 sequence reads: CASYSSGQGYGYTF. CDR3 DNA: TGTGCCAGCTATTCCTCCGGACAGGGCTATGGCTACACCTTC.

This clonotype was counted a few times. The genes are TRBV15 and TRBJ1-4, with 9 nucleotides matching TRBD1. The trim removed 5 bases at V and 7 bases at J, leaving 8 bases unmatched. Germline V lookup: CDR1 LNHNV, CDR2 YYDKDF (reference sequence). This CDR3 spans 15 amino acids. CDR3 region: CATSSRTGVIEKLFF. In DNA, the CDR3 is TGTGCCACCAGCTCCCGGACAGGGGTAATTGAAAAACTGTTTTTT. Filled out from reference TRBV15 and TRBJ1-4, the complete variable domain reads DAMVIQNPRYQVTQFGKPVTLSCSQTLNHNVMYWYQQKSSQAPKLLFHYYDKDFNNEADTPDNFQSRRPNTSFCFLDIRSPGLGDTAMYLCATSSRTGVIEKLFFGSGTQLSVL.

The J gene is TRBJ2-7, the V gene TRBV7-2; TRBD1 agrees at 10 bases. The length of the CDR3 is 15 residues. J was trimmed by 5 bases and V by 5 bases; bases with no gene match: 9. Germline V gene sequence: CDR1 SGHTA, CDR2 FQGNSA. CDR3 sequence reads: CASSAKGQGKNEQYF. CDR3 DNA sequence: TGTGCCAGCAGCGCAAAGGGACAGGGGAAAAACGAGCAGTACTTC.

Only a few counts were recorded for this clonotype. V gene TRBV20-1 combines with J gene TRBJ2-2, with D possibly matching TRBD1 (6 bases). The CDR3 totals 17 residues. Trimming took off 1 base at V and 3 bases at J, with 18 bases between the two ends. Germline V CDR1 and CDR2: DFQATT, SNEGSKA (reference sequence). CDR3 nucleotides: TGCAGTGCTAGAGCCACTATCAATTACAGGGACACCGGGGAGCTGTTTTTT. Amino acids: CSARATINYRDTGELFF.

This chain connects TRBV20-1 to TRBJ2-7; D gene unclear. The CDR3 has 12 residues. V lost 6 bases, J lost 2 bases, and 11 bases lay in between. Germline V CDR1 and CDR2: DFQATT, SNEGSKA (reference sequence). In DNA form, the CDR3 reads TGCAGTGCAAGGACGGAGACCTACGAGCAGTACTTC. This gives the protein CSARTETYEQYF.

This clonotype has just one count. The chain combines TRBV7-8 with TRBJ2-7; no clear D. The CDR3 loop spans 14 amino acids. Germline CDR1 is SGHVS and CDR2 is FQNEAQ. The CDR3: CASSQDRGPYEQYV. Written as DNA, the CDR3 is TGCGCCAGCAGCCAAGATCGCGGTCCCTACGAGCAGTACGTC.

J is TRBJ2-3 and V is TRBV5-4; weak D call: TRBD2 (6 bases). Germline V lookup: CDR1 SGHNT, CDR2 YYREEE (reference sequence). V dropped 3 bases and J dropped 5 bases, with 16 bases sitting between them. The CDR3 spans 15 residues. The CDR3 DNA reads TGTGCCAGCAGCTACCCGGGGGAGAGACAAGATACGCAGTATTTT. As protein: CASSYPGERQDTQYF.

This clonotype was counted ten times or more. This chain links TRBV7-3 with TRBJ2-1; 8 bases agree with TRBD2. J lost 13 bases, V lost 5 bases, and 10 bases had no gene match. The germline gives CDR1 SGHTA, CDR2 FQGTGA. This CDR3 is 13 amino acids long. CDR3 sequence reads: CASSTWGSGRQFF. The CDR3 bases are TGTGCCAGCAGCACCTGGGGCAGCGGGAGACAGTTCTTC.

This clonotype was seen more than once but under ten times. The chain is built from TRBV6-2 or TRBV6-3 and TRBJ2-5, with D perhaps assigned TRBD1 or TRBD2 (5 bases each). V lost 5 bases and J lost 5, with 15 bases in between. The CDR3 runs 14 residues. Germline loops: CDR1 MNHEY, CDR2 SVGEGT. CDR3 sequence reads: CASSNRGPKETQYF. In nucleotides, the CDR3 is TGTGCCAGCAGTAACCGGGGCCCTAAGGAGACCCAGTACTTC.

This clonotype was observed many times. This rearrangement joins TRBV10-1 to TRBJ2-1, with D perhaps TRBD2 (6 bases). The CDR3 is 13 amino acids. With 8 bases removed from V and 9 bases from J, the gap between germline ends came to 17 bases. CDR1 is WNHNN and CDR2 is SYGVQD in the germline V gene (reference sequence). The CDR3 here is CASSPGGTAEQFF. CDR3 DNA: TGCGCCAGCTCCCCCGGCGGGACGGCTGAGCAGTTCTTC.

The CDR3 spells CASSQRDIYNSPLHF. For the CDR3, the DNA is TGTGCCAGCAGTCAGCGGGACATCTATAATTCACCCCTCCACTTT. This chain connects TRBV6-1 to TRBJ1-6; possibly TRBD1 for D (6 bases). This CDR3 spans 15 amino acids. V was shortened by 5 bases and J by 3 bases, with 11 bases between the two germline ends. The germline gives CDR1 MNHNS, CDR2 SASEGT.

This clonotype turned up a few times. This chain joins TRBV6-1 and TRBJ2-2; a possible D gene is TRBD1 (6 bases). This CDR3 contains 17 residues. CDR1 and CDR2 from the germline V gene are MNHNS and SASEGT. V was shortened by 8 bases and J by 4 bases, with 23 bases between the two germline ends. CDR3 DNA: TGTGCCAGCTCCCTTATGCAGGGGTCCAGAGTCACCGGGGAGCTGTTTTTT. Its protein product is CASSLMQGSRVTGELFF.

In this sample, this clonotype turned up many times. This chain connects TRBV28 to TRBJ1-4; the match to TRBD1 covers 7 bases. CDR3 length equals 16 residues. Germline values: CDR1 MDHEN, CDR2 SYDVKM. J gave up 8 bases and V 2 bases, and 11 bases lay outside the gene matches. CDR3 protein: CASSLRQGLGTEKLFF. CDR3 bases: TGTGCCAGCAGTTTACGACAGGGACTCGGGACGGAAAAACTGTTTTTT.